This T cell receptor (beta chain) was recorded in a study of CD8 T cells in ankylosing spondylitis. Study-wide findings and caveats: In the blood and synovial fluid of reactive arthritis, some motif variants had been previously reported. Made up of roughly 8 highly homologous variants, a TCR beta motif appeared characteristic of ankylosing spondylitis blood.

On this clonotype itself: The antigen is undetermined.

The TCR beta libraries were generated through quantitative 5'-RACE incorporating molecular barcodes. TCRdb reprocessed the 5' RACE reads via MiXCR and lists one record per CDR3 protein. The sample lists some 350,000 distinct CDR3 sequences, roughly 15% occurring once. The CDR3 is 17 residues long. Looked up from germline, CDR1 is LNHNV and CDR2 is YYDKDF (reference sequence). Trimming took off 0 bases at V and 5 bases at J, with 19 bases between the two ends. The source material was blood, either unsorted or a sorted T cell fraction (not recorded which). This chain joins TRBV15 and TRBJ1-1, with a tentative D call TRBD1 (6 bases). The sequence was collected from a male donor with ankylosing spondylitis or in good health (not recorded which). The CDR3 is CATSRDQGLSTRTEAFF. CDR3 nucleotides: TGTGCCACCAGCAGAGACCAGGGGCTATCAACGAGGACTGAAGCTTTCTTT.